These T cell receptor beta chains were read from a single sample in a study of regulatory T cells in long-lasting Graves disease. TCRdb processed the multiplex PCR reads anew with MiXCR; each CDR3 protein has one entry. Found here are 400,000 to 650,000 distinct CDR3 sequences, about 16% of them singletons; the top ten hold 20% to 25%. The same sample was also used in a study of T cells in Graves' hyperthyroidism and ophthalmopathy.

Sample: peripheral blood mononuclear cells (PBMCs), taken at new diagnosis, from a patient treated with antithyroid drugs. Every receptor here comes from a woman aged 40 to 65 with Graves disease. Both conserved end residues are part of each CDR3. The order of the fields is CDR3 DNA, CDR3 protein, clone size, V gene, D gene, J gene. The D gene is left open where the match is weak. Part of the rows lack a size; the others show once, few, many or a class for expanded clones.

TGTGCCAGCAGCGTTCAGGGGGGATCCACTGGGGCCAACGTCCTGACTTTC CASSVQGGSTGANVLTF . TRBV9 . TRBJ2-6
TGTGCCAGCAGTTTTTGGGTTGACTATGGCTACACCTTC CASSFWVDYGYTF . TRBV27 . TRBJ1-2
TGTGCCAGCCTGGGGGCAGCCGCAAATATAATCAATCAGCCCCAGCATTTT CASLGAAANIINQPQHF . TRBV28 . TRBJ1-5
TGCGCCAGCAGCTTGTCGTGGAGTTTCTCCTACGAGCAGTACTTC CASSLSWSFSYEQYF many TRBV5-1 . TRBJ2-7
TGTGCCAGCAGAAAGACTAGCGGGGGGACCAACACCGGGGAGCTGTTTTTT CASRKTSGGTNTGELFF many TRBV2 TRBD2 TRBJ2-2
TGTGCCAGCAGCTTCGGGACTCAAGAGACCCAGTACTTC CASSFGTQETQYF many TRBV3-1 . TRBJ2-5
TGTGCCAGCAGTTTACTTAGCGGGGGGCGGACCGGGGAGCTGTTTTTT CASSLLSGGRTGELFF few TRBV27 TRBD2 TRBJ2-2
TGCGCCAGCAGCTTGGAGGGGGGAGGAAACACCATATATTTT CASSLEGGGNTIYF . TRBV5-1 . TRBJ1-3
TGCAGTGCTAGAGACCCCCTAGCTAGGGTCAATCAGCCCCAGCATTTT CSARDPLARVNQPQHF few TRBV20-1 . TRBJ1-5
TGCAGTGCTAGAGATAGGGGCGGGGGGCCCTCCTACGAGCAGTACTTC CSARDRGGGPSYEQYF many TRBV20-1 TRBD2 TRBJ2-7
TGCAGTGCTAGAACCGGGACACTGAACACTGAAGCTTTCTTT CSARTGTLNTEAFF many TRBV20-1 . TRBJ1-1
TGTGCCAGCAGTTACGGACCCAACACAGATACGCAGTATTTT CASSYGPNTDTQYF many TRBV6-5 . TRBJ2-3
TGCAGCGTTGAAGATCTAGCGGGGACATCCTACGAGCAGTACTTC CSVEDLAGTSYEQYF few TRBV29-1 TRBD2 TRBJ2-7
TGCAGCCCAAAAGCTTTTCGCGGATACAATGAGCAGTTCTTC CSPKAFRGYNEQFF . TRBV29-1 . TRBJ2-1
TGTGCCAGCCTCGGGACAGGGGGGGACACTGAAGCTTTCTTT CASLGTGGDTEAFF . TRBV28 TRBD1 TRBJ1-1
TGTGCCAGCAGCCTCACAGGGACAGAAACAGATACGCAGTATTTT CASSLTGTETDTQYF many TRBV7-2 TRBD1 TRBJ2-3
TGTGCCGTCGGGTGGGAGAACACTGAAGCTTTCTTT CAVGWENTEAFF many TRBV10-3 . TRBJ1-1
TGTGCCAGCAGTGCGGACACGGCGGCCTACGAGCAGTACTTC CASSADTAAYEQYF many TRBV2 . TRBJ2-7
TGTGCCAGCAGCGTAGGGACAGGGAGTATGAACACTGAAGCTTTCTTT CASSVGTGSMNTEAFF . TRBV9 TRBD1 TRBJ1-1